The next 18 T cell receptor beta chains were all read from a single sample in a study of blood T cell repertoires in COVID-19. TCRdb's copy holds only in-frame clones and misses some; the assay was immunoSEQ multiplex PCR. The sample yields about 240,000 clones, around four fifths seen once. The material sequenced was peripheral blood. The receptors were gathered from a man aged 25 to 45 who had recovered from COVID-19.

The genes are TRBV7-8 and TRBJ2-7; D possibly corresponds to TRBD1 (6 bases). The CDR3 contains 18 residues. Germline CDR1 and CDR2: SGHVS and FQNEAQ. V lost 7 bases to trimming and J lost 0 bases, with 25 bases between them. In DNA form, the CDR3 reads TGTGCCAGCAATCCGTCTTTCGGGACACGTTACCTCTCCTACGAGCAGTACTTC. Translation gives CASNPSFGTRYLSYEQYF. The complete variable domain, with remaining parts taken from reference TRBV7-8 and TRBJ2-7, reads GAGVSQSPRYKVAKRGQDVALRCDPISGHVSLFWYQQALGQGPEFLTYFQNEAQLDKSGLPSDRFFAERPEGSVSTLKIQRTQQEDSAVYLCASNPSFGTRYLSYEQYFGPGTRLTVT.

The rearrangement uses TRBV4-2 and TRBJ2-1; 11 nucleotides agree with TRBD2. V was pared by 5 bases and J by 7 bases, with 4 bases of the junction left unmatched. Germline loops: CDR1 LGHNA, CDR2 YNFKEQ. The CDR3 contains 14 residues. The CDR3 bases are TGTGCCAGCAGCGGGACTAGCGGCGGTAATGAGCAGTTCTTC. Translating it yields CASSGTSGGNEQFF.

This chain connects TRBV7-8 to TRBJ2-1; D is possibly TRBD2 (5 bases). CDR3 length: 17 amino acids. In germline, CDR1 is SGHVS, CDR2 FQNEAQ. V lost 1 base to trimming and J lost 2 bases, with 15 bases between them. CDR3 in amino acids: CASSLGAPSGAYNEQFF. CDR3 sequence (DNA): TGTGCCAGCAGCTTAGGCGCACCCAGCGGCGCCTACAATGAGCAGTTCTTC.

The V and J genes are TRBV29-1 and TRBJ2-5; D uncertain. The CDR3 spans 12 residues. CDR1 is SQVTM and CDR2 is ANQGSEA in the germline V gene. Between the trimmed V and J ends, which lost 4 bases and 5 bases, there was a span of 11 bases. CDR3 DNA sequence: TGCAGCGTTGTACTCCTGTCGGAGACCCAGTACTTC. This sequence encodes CSVVLLSETQYF.

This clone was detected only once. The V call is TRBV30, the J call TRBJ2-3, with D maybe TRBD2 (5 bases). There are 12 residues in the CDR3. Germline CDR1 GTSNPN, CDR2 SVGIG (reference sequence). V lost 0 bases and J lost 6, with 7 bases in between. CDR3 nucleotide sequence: TGTGCCTGGAGTGTGTCGGGGGATACGCAGTATTTT. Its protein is CAWSVSGDTQYF.

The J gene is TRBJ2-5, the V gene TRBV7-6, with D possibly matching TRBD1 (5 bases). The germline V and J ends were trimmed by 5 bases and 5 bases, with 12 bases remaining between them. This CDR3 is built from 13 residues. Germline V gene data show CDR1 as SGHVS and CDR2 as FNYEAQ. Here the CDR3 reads CASSDSRLETQYF. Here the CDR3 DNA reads TGTGCCAGCAGCGACAGCCGGCTCGAGACCCAGTACTTC.

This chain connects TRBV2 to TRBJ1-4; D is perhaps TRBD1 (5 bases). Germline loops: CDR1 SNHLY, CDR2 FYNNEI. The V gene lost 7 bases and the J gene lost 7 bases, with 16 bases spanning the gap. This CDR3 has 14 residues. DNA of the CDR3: TGTGCCAGCACCATACAGGTTACGGCTGAAAAACTGTTTTTT. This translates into CASTIQVTAEKLFF.

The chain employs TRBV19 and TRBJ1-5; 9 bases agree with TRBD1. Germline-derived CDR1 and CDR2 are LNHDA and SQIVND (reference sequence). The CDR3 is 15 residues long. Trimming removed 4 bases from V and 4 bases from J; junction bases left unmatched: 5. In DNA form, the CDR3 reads TGTGCCAGTAGTACTACAGGGGGCCGGAATCAGCCCCAGCATTTT. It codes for CASSTTGGRNQPQHF. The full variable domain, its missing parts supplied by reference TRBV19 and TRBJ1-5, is DGGITQSPKYLFRKEGQNVTLSCEQNLNHDAMYWYRQDPGQGLRLIYYSQIVNDFQKGDIAEGYSVSREKKESFPLTVTSAQKNPTAFYLCASSTTGGRNQPQHFGDGTRLSIL.

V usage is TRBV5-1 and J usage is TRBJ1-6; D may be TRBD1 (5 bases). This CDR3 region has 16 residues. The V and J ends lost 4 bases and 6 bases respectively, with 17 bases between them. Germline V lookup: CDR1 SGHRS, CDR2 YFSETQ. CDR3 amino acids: CASSRIWGDFNSPLHF. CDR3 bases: TGCGCCAGCAGCCGCATCTGGGGGGATTTTAATTCACCCCTCCACTTT. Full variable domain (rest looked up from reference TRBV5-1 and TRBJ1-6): KAGVTQTPRYLIKTRGQQVTLSCSPISGHRSVSWYQQTPGQGLQFLFEYFSETQRNKGNFPGRFSGRQFSNSRSEMNVSTLELGDSALYLCASSRIWGDFNSPLHFGNGTRLTVT.

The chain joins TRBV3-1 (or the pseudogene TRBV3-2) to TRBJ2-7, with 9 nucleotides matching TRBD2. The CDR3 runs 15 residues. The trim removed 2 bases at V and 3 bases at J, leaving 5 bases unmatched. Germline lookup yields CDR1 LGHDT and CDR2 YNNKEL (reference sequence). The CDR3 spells CASSQKAGGYYEQYF. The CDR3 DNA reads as TGTGCCAGCAGCCAAAAAGCGGGGGGATACTACGAGCAGTACTTC.

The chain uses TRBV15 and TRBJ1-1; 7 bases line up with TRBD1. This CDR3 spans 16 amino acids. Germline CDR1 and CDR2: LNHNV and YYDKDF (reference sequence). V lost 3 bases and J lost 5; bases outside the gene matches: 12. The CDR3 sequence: CATSSKGQGEGTEAFF. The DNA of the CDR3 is TGTGCCACCAGCAGTAAAGGGCAGGGGGAAGGAACTGAAGCTTTCTTT.

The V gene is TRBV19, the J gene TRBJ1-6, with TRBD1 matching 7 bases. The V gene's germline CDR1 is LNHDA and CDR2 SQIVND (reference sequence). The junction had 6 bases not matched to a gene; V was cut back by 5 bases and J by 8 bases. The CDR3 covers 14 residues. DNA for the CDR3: TGTGCCAGTAGTTCTTGGCAGGGGGATTCACCCCTCCACTTT. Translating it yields CASSSWQGDSPLHF.

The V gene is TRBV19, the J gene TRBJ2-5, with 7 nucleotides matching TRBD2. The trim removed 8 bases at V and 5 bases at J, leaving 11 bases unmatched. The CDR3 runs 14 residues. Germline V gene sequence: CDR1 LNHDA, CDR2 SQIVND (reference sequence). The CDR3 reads CASSAGLGGETQYF. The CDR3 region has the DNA TGTGCCAGTTCCGCAGGGCTCGGGGGGGAGACCCAGTACTTC.

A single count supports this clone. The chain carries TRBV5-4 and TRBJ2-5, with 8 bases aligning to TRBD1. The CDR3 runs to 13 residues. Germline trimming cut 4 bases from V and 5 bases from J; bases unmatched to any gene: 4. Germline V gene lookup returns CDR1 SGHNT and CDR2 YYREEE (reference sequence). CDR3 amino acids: CASSVRQGETQYF. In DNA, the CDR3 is TGTGCCAGCAGCGTGCGACAGGGGGAGACCCAGTACTTC.

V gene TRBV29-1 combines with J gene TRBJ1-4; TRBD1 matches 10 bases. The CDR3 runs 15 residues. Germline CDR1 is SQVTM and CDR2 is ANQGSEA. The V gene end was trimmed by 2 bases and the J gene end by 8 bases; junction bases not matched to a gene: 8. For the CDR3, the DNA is TGCAGCGTTGAATCGCGGACAGGGGGGGGAGAAAAACTGTTTTTT. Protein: CSVESRTGGGEKLFF. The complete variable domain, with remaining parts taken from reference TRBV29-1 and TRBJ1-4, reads SAVISQKPSRDICQRGTSLTIQCQVDSQVTMMFWYRQQPGQSLTLIATANQGSEATYESGFVIDKFPISRPNLTFSTLTVSNMSPEDSSIYLCSVESRTGGGEKLFFGSGTQLSVL.

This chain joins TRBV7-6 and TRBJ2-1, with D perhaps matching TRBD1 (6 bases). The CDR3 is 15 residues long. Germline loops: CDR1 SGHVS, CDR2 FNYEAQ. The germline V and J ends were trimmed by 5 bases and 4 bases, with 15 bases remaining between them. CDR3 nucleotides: TGTGCCAGCAGCGAAGAAAGACAGGCTTACAATGAGCAGTTCTTC. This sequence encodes CASSEERQAYNEQFF. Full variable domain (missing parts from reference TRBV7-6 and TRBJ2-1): GAGVSQSPRYKVTKRGQDVALRCDPISGHVSLYWYRQALGQGPEFLTYFNYEAQQDKSGLPNDRFSAERPEGSISTLTIQRTEQRDSAMYRCASSEERQAYNEQFFGPGTRLTVL.

Here the CDR3 DNA reads TGTGCCAGCAGCCCAGGGGCTACCGGGGAGCTGTTTTTT. The encoded protein is CASSPGATGELFF. V is TRBV11-3 and J is TRBJ2-2, with D perhaps TRBD1 (6 bases). CDR1 and CDR2 (germline): SGHNT, YENEEA. Deletions cut 5 bases from V and 5 bases from J, with 9 bases between. The CDR3 totals 13 residues.

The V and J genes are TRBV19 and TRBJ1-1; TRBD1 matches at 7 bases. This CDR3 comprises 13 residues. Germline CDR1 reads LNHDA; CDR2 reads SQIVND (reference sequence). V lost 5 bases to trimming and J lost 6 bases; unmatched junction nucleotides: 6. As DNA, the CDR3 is TGTGCCAGTAGTCAAGGGGGCGGGTCTGAAGCTTTCTTT. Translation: CASSQGGGSEAFF.